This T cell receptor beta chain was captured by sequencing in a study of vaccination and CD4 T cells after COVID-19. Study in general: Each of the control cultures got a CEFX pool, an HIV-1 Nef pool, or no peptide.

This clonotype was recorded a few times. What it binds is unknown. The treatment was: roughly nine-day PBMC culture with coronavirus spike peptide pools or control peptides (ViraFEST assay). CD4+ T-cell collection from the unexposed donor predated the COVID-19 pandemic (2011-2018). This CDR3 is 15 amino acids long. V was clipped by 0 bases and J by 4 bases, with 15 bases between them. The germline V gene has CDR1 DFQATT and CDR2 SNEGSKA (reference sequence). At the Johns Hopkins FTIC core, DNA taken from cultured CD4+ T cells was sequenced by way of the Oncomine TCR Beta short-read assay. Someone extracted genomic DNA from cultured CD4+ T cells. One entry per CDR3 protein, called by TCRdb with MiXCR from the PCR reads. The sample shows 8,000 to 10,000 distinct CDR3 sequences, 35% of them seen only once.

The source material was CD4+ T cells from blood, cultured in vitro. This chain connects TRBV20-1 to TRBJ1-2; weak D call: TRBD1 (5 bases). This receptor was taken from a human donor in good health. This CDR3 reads CSARDYRGVLYGYTF. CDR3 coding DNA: TGCAGTGCTAGAGATTATCGGGGGGTACTCTATGGCTACACCTTC.